This TCR beta chain was identified during a study of T cell changes during pregnancy in multiple sclerosis. With V trimmed by 0 bases and J by 9 bases, 2 bases remained unmatched. This CDR3 is built from 13 residues. Germline CDR1 reads MNHEY; CDR2 reads SVGAGI. TCRdb's table, derived via immunoSEQ multiplex PCR, lists solely in-frame clones and lacks some. The sample lists about 80,000 clones, 75% to 90% occurring once. The chain is built from TRBV6-5 and TRBJ2-4, with 7 bases that match TRBD2. This sequence originates from a female donor with multiple sclerosis, enrolled in a pregnancy study. The sample in question was peripheral blood, obtained before pregnancy. The CDR3 DNA is TGTGCCAGCAGTTACTCGGGAGGGAGCATTCAGTACTTC. It codes for CASSYSGGSIQYF.